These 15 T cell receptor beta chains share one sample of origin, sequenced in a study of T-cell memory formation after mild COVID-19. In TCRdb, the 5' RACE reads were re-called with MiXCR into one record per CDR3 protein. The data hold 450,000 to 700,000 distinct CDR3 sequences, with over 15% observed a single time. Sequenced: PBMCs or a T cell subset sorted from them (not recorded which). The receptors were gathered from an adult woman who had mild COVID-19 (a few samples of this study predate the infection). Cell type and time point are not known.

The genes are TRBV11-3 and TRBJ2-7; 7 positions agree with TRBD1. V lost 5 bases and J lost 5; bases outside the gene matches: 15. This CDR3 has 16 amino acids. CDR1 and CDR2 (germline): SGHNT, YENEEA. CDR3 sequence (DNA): TGTGCCAGCAGCCACCCCGGGACAGCCGCGTCCGACGAGCAGTACTTC. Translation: CASSHPGTAASDEQYF.

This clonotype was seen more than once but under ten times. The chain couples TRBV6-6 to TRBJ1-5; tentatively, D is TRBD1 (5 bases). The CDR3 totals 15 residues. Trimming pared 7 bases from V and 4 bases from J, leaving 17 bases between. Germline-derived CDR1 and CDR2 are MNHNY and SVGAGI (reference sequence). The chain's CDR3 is CASTHGGTFNQPQHF. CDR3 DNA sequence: TGTGCCAGCACCCACGGGGGTACGTTTAATCAGCCCCAGCATTTT.

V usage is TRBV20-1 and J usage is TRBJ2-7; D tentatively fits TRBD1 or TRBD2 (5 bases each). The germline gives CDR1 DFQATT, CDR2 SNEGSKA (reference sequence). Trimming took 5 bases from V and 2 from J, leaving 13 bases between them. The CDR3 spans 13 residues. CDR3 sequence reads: CSAVGTGPYEQYF. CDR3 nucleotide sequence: TGCAGTGCTGTTGGGACGGGGCCCTACGAGCAGTACTTC.

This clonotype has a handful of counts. The CDR3 loop reads CSAAPGLRPETQYF. Here the CDR3 DNA reads TGCAGTGCTGCCCCGGGACTCCGGCCGGAGACCCAGTACTTC. This chain joins TRBV20-1 and TRBJ2-5, with a tentative D call TRBD2 (6 bases). Between the trimmed V and J ends, which lost 5 bases and 5 bases, there was a span of 18 bases. Germline-derived CDR1 and CDR2 are DFQATT and SNEGSKA (reference sequence). This CDR3 is built from 14 residues.

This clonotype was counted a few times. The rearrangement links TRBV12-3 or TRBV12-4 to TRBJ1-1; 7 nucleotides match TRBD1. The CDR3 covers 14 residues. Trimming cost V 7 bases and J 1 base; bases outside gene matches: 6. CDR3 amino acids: CASNRDSWNTEAFF. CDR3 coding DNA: TGTGCCAGCAACCGGGACAGCTGGAACACTGAAGCTTTCTTT.

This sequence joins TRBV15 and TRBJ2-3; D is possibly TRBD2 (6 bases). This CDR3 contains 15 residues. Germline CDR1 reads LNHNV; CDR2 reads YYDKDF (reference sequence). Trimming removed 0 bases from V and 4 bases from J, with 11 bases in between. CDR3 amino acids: CATSRDLERADTQYF. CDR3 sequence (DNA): TGTGCCACCAGCAGAGATCTGGAGCGGGCAGATACGCAGTATTTT.

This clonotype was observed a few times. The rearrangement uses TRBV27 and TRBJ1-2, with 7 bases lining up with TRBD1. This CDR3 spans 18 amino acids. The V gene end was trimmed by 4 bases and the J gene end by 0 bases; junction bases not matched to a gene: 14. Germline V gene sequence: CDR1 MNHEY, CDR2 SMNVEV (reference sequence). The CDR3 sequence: CASSSTGPVFLANYGYTF. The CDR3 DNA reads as TGTGCCAGCAGTTCGACAGGGCCCGTTTTCTTAGCTAACTATGGCTACACCTTC.

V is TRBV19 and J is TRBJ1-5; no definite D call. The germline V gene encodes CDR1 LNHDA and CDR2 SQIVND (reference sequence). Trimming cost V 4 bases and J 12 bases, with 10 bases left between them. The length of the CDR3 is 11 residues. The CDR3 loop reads CASSRWEDQHF. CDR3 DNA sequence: TGTGCCAGTAGTAGATGGGAGGACCAGCATTTT.

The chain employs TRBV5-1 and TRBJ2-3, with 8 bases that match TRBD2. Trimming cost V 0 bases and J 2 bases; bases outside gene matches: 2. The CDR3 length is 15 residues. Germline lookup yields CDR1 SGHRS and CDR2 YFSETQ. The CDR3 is CASSLGGGITDTQYF. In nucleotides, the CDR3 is TGCGCCAGCAGCTTGGGCGGGGGGATCACAGATACGCAGTATTTT.

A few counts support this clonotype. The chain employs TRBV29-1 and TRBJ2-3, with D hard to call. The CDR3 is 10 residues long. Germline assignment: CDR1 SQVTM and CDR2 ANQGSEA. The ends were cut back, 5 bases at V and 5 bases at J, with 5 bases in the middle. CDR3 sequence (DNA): TGCAGCGTTAGGCTAGATACGCAGTATTTT. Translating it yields CSVRLDTQYF.

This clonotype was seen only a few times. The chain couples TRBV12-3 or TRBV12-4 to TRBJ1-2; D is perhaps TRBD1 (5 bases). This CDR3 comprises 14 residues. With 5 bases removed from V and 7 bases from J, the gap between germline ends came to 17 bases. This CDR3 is CASSPGLAVGGYTF. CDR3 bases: TGTGCCAGCAGTCCGGGGCTAGCGGTGGGTGGCTACACCTTC.

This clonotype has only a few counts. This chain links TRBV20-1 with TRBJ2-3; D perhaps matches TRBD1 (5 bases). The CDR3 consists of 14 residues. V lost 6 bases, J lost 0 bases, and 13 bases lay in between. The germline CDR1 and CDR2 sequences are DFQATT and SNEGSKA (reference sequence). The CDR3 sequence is CSAGGARSTDTQYF. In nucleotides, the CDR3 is TGCAGTGCCGGTGGGGCAAGGAGCACAGATACGCAGTATTTT.

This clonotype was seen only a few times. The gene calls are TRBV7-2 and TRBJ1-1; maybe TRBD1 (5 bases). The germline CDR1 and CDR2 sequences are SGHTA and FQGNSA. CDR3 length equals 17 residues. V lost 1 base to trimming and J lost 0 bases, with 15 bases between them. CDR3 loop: CASSLVGRGMMNTEAFF. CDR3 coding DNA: TGTGCCAGCAGCTTAGTCGGACGGGGGATGATGAACACTGAAGCTTTCTTT.

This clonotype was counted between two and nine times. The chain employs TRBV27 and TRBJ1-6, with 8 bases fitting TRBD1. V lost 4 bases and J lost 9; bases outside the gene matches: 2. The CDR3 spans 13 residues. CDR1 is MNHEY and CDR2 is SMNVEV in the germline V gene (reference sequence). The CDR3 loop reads CASSYRGSSPLHF. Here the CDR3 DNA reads TGTGCCAGCAGTTACAGGGGGAGTTCACCCCTCCACTTT.

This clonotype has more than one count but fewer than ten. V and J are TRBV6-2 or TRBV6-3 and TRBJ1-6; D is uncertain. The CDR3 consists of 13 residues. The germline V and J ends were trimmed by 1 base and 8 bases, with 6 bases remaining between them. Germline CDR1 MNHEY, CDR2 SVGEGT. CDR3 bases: TGTGCCAGCAGTTACTTTCAGGATTCACCCCTCCACTTT. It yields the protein CASSYFQDSPLHF.